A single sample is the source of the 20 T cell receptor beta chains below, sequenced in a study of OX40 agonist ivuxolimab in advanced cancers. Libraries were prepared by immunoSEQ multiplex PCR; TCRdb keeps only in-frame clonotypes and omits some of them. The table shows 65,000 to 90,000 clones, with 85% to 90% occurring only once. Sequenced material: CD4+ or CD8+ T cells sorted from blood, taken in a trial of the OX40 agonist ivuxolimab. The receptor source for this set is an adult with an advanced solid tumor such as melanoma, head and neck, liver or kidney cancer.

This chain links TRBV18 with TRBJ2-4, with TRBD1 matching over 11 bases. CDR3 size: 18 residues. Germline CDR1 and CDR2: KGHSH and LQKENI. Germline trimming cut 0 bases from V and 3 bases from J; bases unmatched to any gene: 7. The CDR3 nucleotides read TGTGCCAGCTCACCACCGCCCTTGGGACAGGGGGACAAAAACATTCAGTACTTC. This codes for CASSPPPLGQGDKNIQYF.

CDR3 nucleotides: TGCGCCAGCAGCTCCGCCCCGGGACAGGGCGAAGAGACCCAGTACTTC. This codes for CASSSAPGQGEETQYF. The chain couples TRBV4-1 to TRBJ2-5; 9 bases line up with TRBD1. The V gene end was trimmed by 5 bases and the J gene end by 3 bases; junction bases not matched to a gene: 10. The CDR3 consists of 16 residues. CDR1 is MGHRA and CDR2 is YSYEKL in the germline V gene.

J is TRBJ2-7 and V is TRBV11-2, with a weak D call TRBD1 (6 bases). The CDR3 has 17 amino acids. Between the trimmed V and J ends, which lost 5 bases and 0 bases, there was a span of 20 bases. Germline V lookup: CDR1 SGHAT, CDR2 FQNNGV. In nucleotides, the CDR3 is TGTGCCAGCAGCCCAAAACTGGGGGACATGCGCTCCTACGAGCAGTACTTC. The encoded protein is CASSPKLGDMRSYEQYF. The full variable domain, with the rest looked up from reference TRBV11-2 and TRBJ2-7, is EAGVAQSPRYKIIEKRQSVAFWCNPISGHATLYWYQQILGQGPKLLIQFQNNGVVDDSQLPKDRFSAERLKGVDSTLKIQPAKLEDSAVYLCASSPKLGDMRSYEQYFGPGTRLTVT.

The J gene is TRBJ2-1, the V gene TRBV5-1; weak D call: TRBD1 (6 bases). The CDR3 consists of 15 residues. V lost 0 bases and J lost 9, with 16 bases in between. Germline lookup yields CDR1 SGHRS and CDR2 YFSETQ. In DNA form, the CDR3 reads TGCGCCAGCAGCTTGGCTACAGGGAAACTCGGTGAGCAGTTCTTC. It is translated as CASSLATGKLGEQFF.

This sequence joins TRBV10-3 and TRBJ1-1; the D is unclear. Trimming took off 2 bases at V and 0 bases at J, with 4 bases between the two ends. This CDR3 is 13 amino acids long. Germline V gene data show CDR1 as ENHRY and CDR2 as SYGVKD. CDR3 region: CAISEGMNTEAFF. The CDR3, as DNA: TGTGCCATCAGTGAGGGAATGAACACTGAAGCTTTCTTT.

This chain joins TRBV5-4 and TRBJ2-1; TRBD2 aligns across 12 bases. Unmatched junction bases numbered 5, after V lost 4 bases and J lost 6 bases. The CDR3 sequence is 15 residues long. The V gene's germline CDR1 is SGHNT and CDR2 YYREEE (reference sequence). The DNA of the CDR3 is TGTGCCAGCAGCCGACTAGCGGGAGATGCCAATGAGCAGTTCTTC. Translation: CASSRLAGDANEQFF.

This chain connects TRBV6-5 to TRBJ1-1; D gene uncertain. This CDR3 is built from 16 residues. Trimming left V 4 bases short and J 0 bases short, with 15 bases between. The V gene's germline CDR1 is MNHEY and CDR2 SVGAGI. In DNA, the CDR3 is TGTGCCAGCAGTTCCGGACGAGGAGACATGAACACTGAAGCTTTCTTT. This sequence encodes CASSSGRGDMNTEAFF.

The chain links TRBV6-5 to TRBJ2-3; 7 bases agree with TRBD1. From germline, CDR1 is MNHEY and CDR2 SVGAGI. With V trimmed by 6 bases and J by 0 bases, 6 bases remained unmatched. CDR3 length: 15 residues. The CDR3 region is CASRLQGLSTDTQYF. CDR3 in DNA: TGTGCCAGCAGACTACAGGGGTTAAGCACAGATACGCAGTATTTT.

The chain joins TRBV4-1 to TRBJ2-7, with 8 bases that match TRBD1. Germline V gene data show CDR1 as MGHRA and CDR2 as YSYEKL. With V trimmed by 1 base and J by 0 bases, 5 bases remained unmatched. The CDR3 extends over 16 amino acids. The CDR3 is CASSQVGTGSSYEQYF. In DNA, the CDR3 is TGCGCCAGCAGCCAAGTAGGGACAGGAAGCTCCTACGAGCAGTACTTC.

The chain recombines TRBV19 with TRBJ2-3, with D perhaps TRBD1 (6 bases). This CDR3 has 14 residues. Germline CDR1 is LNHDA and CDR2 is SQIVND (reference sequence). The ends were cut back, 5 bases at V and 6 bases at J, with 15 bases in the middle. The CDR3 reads CASSEQGLRDTQYF. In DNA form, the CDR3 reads TGTGCCAGTAGTGAACAGGGTCTCAGGGATACGCAGTATTTT.

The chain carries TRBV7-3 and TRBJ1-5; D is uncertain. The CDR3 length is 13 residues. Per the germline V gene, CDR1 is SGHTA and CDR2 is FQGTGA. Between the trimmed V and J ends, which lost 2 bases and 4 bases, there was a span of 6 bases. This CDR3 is CASSLFPNQPQHF. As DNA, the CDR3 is TGTGCCAGCAGCTTATTTCCTAATCAGCCCCAGCATTTT.

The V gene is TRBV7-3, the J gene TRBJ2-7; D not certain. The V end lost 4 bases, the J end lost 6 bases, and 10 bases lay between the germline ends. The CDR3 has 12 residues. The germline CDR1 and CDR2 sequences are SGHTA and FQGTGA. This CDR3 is CASSSPPGEQYF. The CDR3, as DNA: TGTGCCAGCAGCTCCCCCCCTGGCGAGCAGTACTTC.

This chain's CDR3 is CASSSGGSGGGYTF. The CDR3, as DNA: TGCGCCAGCAGCTCCGGCGGGTCCGGGGGGGGCTACACCTTC. J is TRBJ1-2 and V is TRBV5-1, with D perhaps TRBD1 (5 bases). Germline values: CDR1 SGHRS, CDR2 YFSETQ. Trimming removed 3 bases at V and 8 bases at J, with 17 bases between. This CDR3 is built from 14 residues.

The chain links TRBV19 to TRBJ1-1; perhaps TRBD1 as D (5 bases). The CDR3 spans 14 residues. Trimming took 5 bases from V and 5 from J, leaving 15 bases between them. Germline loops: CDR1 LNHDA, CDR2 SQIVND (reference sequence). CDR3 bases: TGTGCCAGTAGTGCCCCAGGGAGGGTAACTGAAGCTTTCTTT. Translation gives CASSAPGRVTEAFF.

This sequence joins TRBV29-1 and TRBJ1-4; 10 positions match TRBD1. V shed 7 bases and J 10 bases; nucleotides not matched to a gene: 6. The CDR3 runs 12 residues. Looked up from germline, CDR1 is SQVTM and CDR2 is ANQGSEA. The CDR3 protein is CSGRTGGGKLFF. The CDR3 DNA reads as TGCAGCGGACGGACAGGGGGTGGAAAACTGTTTTTT.

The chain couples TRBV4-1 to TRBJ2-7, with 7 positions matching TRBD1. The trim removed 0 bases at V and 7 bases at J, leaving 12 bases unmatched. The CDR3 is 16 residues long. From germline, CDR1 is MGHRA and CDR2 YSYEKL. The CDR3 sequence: CASSQESTGTAREQYF. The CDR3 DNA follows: TGCGCCAGCAGCCAAGAGTCCACCGGGACAGCCCGTGAGCAGTACTTC.

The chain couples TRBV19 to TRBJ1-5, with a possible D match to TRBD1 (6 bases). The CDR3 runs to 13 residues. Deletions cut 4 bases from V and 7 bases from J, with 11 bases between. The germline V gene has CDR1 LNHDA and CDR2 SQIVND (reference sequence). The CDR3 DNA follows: TGTGCCAGTAGTAGGGGGACATGGCAGCCCCAGCATTTT. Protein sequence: CASSRGTWQPQHF.

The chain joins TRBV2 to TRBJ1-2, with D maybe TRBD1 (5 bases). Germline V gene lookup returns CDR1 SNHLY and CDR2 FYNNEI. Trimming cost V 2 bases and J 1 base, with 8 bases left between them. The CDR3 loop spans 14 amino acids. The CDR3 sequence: CASSETGDNYGYTF. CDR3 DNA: TGTGCCAGCAGTGAAACAGGAGATAACTATGGCTACACCTTC.

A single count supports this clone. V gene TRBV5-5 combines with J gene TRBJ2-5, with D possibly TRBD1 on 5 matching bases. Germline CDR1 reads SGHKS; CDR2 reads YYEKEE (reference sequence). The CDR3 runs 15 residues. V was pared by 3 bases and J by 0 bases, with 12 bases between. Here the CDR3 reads CASSWYGHDQETQYF. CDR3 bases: TGTGCCAGCAGCTGGTACGGACACGACCAAGAGACCCAGTACTTC.

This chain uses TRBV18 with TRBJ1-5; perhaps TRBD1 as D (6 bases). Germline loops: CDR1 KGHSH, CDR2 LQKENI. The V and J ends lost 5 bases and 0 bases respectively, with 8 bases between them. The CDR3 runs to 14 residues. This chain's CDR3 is CASSGQFSNQPQHF. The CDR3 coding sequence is TGTGCCAGCTCAGGACAGTTTAGCAATCAGCCCCAGCATTTT.